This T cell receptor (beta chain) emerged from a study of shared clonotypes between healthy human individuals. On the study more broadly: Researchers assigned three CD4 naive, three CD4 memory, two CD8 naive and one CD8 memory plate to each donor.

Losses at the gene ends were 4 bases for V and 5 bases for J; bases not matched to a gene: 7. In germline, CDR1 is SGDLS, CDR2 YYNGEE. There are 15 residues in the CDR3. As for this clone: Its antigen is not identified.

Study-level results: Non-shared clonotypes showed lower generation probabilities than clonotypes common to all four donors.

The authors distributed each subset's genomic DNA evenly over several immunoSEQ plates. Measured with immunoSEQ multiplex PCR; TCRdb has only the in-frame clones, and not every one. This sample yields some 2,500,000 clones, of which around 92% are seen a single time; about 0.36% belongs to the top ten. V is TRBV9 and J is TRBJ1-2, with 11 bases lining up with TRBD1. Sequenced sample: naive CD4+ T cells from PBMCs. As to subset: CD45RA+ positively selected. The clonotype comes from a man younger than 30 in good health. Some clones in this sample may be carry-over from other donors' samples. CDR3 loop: CASSRGRDRGYGYTF. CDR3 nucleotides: TGTGCCAGCAGCCGAGGCCGGGACAGGGGGTATGGCTACACCTTC. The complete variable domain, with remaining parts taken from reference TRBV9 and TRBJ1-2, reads DSGVTQTPKHLITATGQRVTLRCSPRSGDLSVYWYQQSLDQGLQFLIQYYNGEERAKGNILERFSAQQFPDLHSELNLSSLELGDSALYFCASSRGRDRGYGYTFGSGTRLTVV.